This entry lists 20 T cell receptor beta chains sequenced from one sample in a study of T cell responses to AZD1222 COVID-19 vaccine. Profiling relied on immunoSEQ multiplex PCR, and the TCRdb table lists in-frame clones only, not all of them. Among some 150,000 clones listed, 90% were seen once. The sample in question was peripheral blood, obtained on day 0 of AZD1222 vaccination. These receptors all come from an adult in good health.

The chain couples TRBV10-3 to TRBJ1-2; 9 nucleotides line up with TRBD1. Germline CDR1 is ENHRY and CDR2 is SYGVKD. V dropped 10 bases and J dropped 3; count of bases not matched to a gene: 12. This CDR3 has 15 amino acids. CDR3 bases: TGTGCCACCAAAGGGACAGGGACCGGGGACTATGGCTACACCTTC. The encoded protein is CATKGTGTGDYGYTF.

This clone showed up just once. The chain has TRBV7-9 and TRBJ2-3, with 8 bases aligning to TRBD2. The junction had 13 bases not matched to a gene; V was cut back by 5 bases and J by 6 bases. This CDR3 region has 16 residues. In germline, CDR1 is SEHNR, CDR2 FQNEAQ (reference sequence). This CDR3 reads CASSKPGGAPADTQYF. As DNA, the CDR3 is TGTGCCAGCAGCAAACCCGGGGGGGCCCCCGCCGATACGCAGTATTTT.

This clone showed up just once. This chain uses TRBV7-2 with TRBJ1-3; weak D call: TRBD1 (6 bases). CDR3 length equals 14 residues. Germline V gene lookup returns CDR1 SGHTA and CDR2 FQGNSA. The ends were cut back, 5 bases at V and 3 bases at J, with 11 bases in the middle. As DNA, the CDR3 is TGTGCCAGCAGCCGCCCCAGGGGTGGAAACACCATATATTTT. Translating gives CASSRPRGGNTIYF.

V and J are TRBV19 and TRBJ1-2; D is perhaps TRBD1 (5 bases). Looked up from germline, CDR1 is LNHDA and CDR2 is SQIVND (reference sequence). The CDR3 extends over 14 amino acids. The ends were cut back, 4 bases at V and 4 bases at J, with 13 bases in the middle. The CDR3 reads CASSTVGGGYGYTF. CDR3 nucleotide sequence: TGTGCCAGTAGTACCGTCGGGGGAGGCTATGGCTACACCTTC. Variable domain in full (rest from reference TRBV19 and TRBJ1-2): DGGITQSPKYLFRKEGQNVTLSCEQNLNHDAMYWYRQDPGQGLRLIYYSQIVNDFQKGDIAEGYSVSREKKESFPLTVTSAQKNPTAFYLCASSTVGGGYGYTFGSGTRLTVV.

This clone has just one count. The CDR3 region is CASSPPSTDTQYF. The CDR3 DNA reads as TGCGCCAGCAGTCCCCCTAGCACAGATACGCAGTATTTT. This sequence joins TRBV10-1 and TRBJ2-3; no clear D gene. Germline CDR1 and CDR2: WNHNN and SYGVQD (reference sequence). The CDR3 is 13 residues long. Trimming pared 5 bases from V and 0 bases from J, leaving 6 bases between.

The chain employs TRBV2 and TRBJ1-1, with TRBD1 matching 7 bases. Unmatched junction bases numbered 6, after V lost 9 bases and J lost 5 bases. Germline V gene data show CDR1 as SNHLY and CDR2 as FYNNEI. This CDR3 is 12 amino acids long. The CDR3 loop reads CARRQGRTEAFF. The CDR3, as DNA: TGTGCCAGACGACAGGGAAGGACTGAAGCTTTCTTT.

J is TRBJ1-3 and V is TRBV19; D possibly corresponds to TRBD1 (6 bases). The germline V gene encodes CDR1 LNHDA and CDR2 SQIVND (reference sequence). Trimming pared 1 base from V and 0 bases from J, leaving 7 bases between. CDR3 size: 15 residues. CDR3 amino acids: CASSIGTDSGNTIYF. In DNA form, the CDR3 reads TGTGCCAGTAGTATAGGGACAGACTCTGGAAACACCATATATTTT.

This chain uses TRBV24-1 with TRBJ2-5; D gene uncertain. Germline CDR1 KGHDR, CDR2 SFDVKD. CDR3 length: 12 residues. V was shortened by 9 bases and J by 4 bases, with 11 bases between the two germline ends. The CDR3 spells CATVLRTETQYF. The CDR3 coding sequence is TGTGCCACCGTCCTTAGGACAGAGACCCAGTACTTC.

Only one count was recorded for this clone. The rearrangement uses TRBV11-1 and TRBJ1-2; 8 nucleotides agree with TRBD1. The ends lost 2 bases at V and 7 bases at J; junction bases unmatched: 3. Germline CDR1 is SGHAT and CDR2 is FQDESV (reference sequence). The CDR3 runs 13 residues. CDR3 loop: CASSLRQGFGYTF. The DNA for the CDR3 is TGTGCCAGCAGCTTACGACAGGGGTTTGGCTACACCTTC. Combining the CDR3 with reference TRBV11-1 and TRBJ1-2 gives the whole variable domain EAEVAQSPRYKITEKSQAVAFWCDPISGHATLYWYRQILGQGPELLVQFQDESVVDDSQLPKDRFSAERLKGVDSTLKIQPAELGDSAMYLCASSLRQGFGYTFGSGTRLTVV.

In DNA form, the CDR3 reads TGCGCCAGCAGCCAAGATCCGACGGGAACGTCCTGGGGCTACACCTTC. Protein sequence: CASSQDPTGTSWGYTF. The chain recombines TRBV4-3 with TRBJ1-2; D not resolved. The CDR3 spans 16 residues. Trimming stripped 0 bases from V and 8 bases from J, with 19 bases between. Germline V gene lookup returns CDR1 LGHNA and CDR2 YSLEER.

This clone has just a few counts. The chain recombines TRBV11-3 with TRBJ2-4; 10 bases map to TRBD1. Trimming at V came to 4 bases and at J to 7 bases, leaving 7 bases not matched to a gene. CDR3 size: 15 residues. Germline V lookup: CDR1 SGHNT, CDR2 YENEEA. CDR3 coding DNA: TGTGCCAGCAGCTCCTCGACAGGGGGCAAGAACATTCAGTACTTC. It encodes CASSSSTGGKNIQYF.

This chain connects TRBV2 to TRBJ2-7; tentatively, D is TRBD2 (6 bases). V lost 5 bases, J lost 7 bases, and 15 bases lay in between. The CDR3 has 13 amino acids. Germline values: CDR1 SNHLY, CDR2 FYNNEI. The CDR3 loop reads CASSSETRVEQYF. As DNA, the CDR3 is TGTGCCAGCAGTAGTGAGACTAGGGTTGAGCAGTACTTC. Looking up the rest from reference TRBV2 and TRBJ2-7 gives the full variable domain: EPEVTQTPSHQVTQMGQEVILRCVPISNHLYFYWYRQILGQKVEFLVSFYNNEISEKSEIFDDQFSVERPDGSNFTLKIRSTKLEDSAMYFCASSSETRVEQYFGPGTRLTVT.

The chain couples TRBV7-3 to TRBJ1-6, with a possible D match to TRBD1 (5 bases). Trimming removed 5 bases at V and 7 bases at J, with 9 bases between. CDR1 and CDR2 (germline): SGHTA, FQGTGA. This CDR3 is built from 13 residues. The CDR3 DNA follows: TGTGCCAGCAGCCGTGACAGAAATTCACCCCTCCACTTT. Translation gives CASSRDRNSPLHF.

This chain's CDR3 is CASSQDSPNQPQHF. CDR3 coding DNA: TGTGCCAGCAGTCAGGACAGCCCCAATCAGCCCCAGCATTTT. V gene TRBV6-5 combines with J gene TRBJ1-5, with D tentatively TRBD1 (6 bases). This CDR3 is 14 amino acids long. V lost 5 bases and J lost 3, with 11 bases in between. Germline V CDR1 and CDR2: MNHEY, SVGAGI.

The rearrangement joins TRBV29-1 to TRBJ2-2; D gene unclear. Germline V gives CDR1 SQVTM, CDR2 ANQGSEA. V was shortened by 6 bases and J by 0 bases, with 8 bases between the two germline ends. The CDR3 is made up of 13 amino acids. The CDR3 region is CSVGYPNTGELFF. The DNA of the CDR3 is TGCAGCGTGGGTTATCCGAACACCGGGGAGCTGTTTTTT.

The chain employs TRBV3-1 (or the pseudogene TRBV3-2) and TRBJ2-2, with D possibly TRBD1 on 6 matching bases. Germline CDR1 reads LGHDT; CDR2 reads YNNKEL (reference sequence). The CDR3 is made up of 16 amino acids. The germline V and J ends were trimmed by 4 bases and 6 bases, with 18 bases remaining between them. In DNA, the CDR3 is TGTGCCAGCAGCCGCCACAGGGATGGCCCCGCCGGGGAGCTGTTTTTT. Translating it yields CASSRHRDGPAGELFF.

This clone was detected only a few times. The chain uses TRBV5-6 and TRBJ2-1; weak D call: TRBD1 (6 bases). V lost 1 base and J lost 5, with 16 bases in between. The CDR3 loop spans 16 amino acids. Germline V CDR1 and CDR2: SGHDT, YYEEEE. CDR3 coding DNA: TGTGCCAGCAGCTTGTTGGTTGGGTCAGGGGACAATGAGCAGTTCTTC. Its translation: CASSLLVGSGDNEQFF.

In nucleotides, the CDR3 is TGTGCCAGCAGTTACTCTCGGACTCGGGCTAATACGCAGTATTTT. It yields the protein CASSYSRTRANTQYF. The chain links TRBV6-5 to TRBJ2-3; weak D call: TRBD2 (5 bases). The CDR3 covers 15 residues. The V gene lost 0 bases and the J gene lost 7 bases, with 14 bases spanning the gap. Germline-derived CDR1 and CDR2 are MNHEY and SVGAGI.

This chain connects TRBV29-1 to TRBJ2-5, with D possibly called TRBD1 or TRBD2 (6 bases each). CDR3 length: 13 residues. V gave up 8 bases and J gave up 4 bases, with 17 bases separating them. Germline CDR1 and CDR2: SQVTM and ANQGSEA. CDR3 in amino acids: CSLGGLVGETQYF. The CDR3 DNA reads TGCAGCCTAGGGGGGCTGGTCGGAGAGACCCAGTACTTC.

V usage is TRBV5-1 and J usage is TRBJ1-5; D is perhaps TRBD1 (5 bases). CDR3 size: 15 residues. V was trimmed by 1 base and J by 3 bases, leaving 11 bases between them. Germline assignment: CDR1 SGHRS and CDR2 YFSETQ. The chain's CDR3 is CASSLNTGDNQPQHF. In DNA form, the CDR3 reads TGCGCCAGCAGCTTGAATACAGGTGACAATCAGCCCCAGCATTTT. Variable domain in full (rest from reference TRBV5-1 and TRBJ1-5): KAGVTQTPRYLIKTRGQQVTLSCSPISGHRSVSWYQQTPGQGLQFLFEYFSETQRNKGNFPGRFSGRQFSNSRSEMNVSTLELGDSALYLCASSLNTGDNQPQHFGDGTRLSIL.